One and the same sample provided the 18 T cell receptor beta chains below, sequenced in a study of Ad26.COV2.S vaccination and SARS-CoV-2 variants. Assay: immunoSEQ multiplex PCR; the TCRdb copy retains only in-frame clones and omits some. The sample has 410,000 or so clones, 92% seen once; the top ten hold more than 1.5%. The sample's treatment: roughly 20 received Ad26.COV2.S at low or high dose, single or two shots; several received placebo; per-sample allocation not given. Samples were taken on day 63 after the first vaccine or placebo injection. The sequenced sample was peripheral blood, obtained in a trial of Ad26.COV2.S vaccine versus placebo. Receptors originate from a person aged 18-60 years who received the Ad26.COV2.S COVID-19 vaccine or a placebo.

This clone was detected once. The V gene is TRBV19, the J gene TRBJ2-7; D is perhaps TRBD1 or TRBD2 (5 bases each). CDR1 and CDR2 from the germline V gene are LNHDA and SQIVND (reference sequence). V lost 3 bases, J lost 4 bases, and 19 bases lay in between. The CDR3 totals 16 residues. The CDR3 DNA follows: TGTGCCAGTAGTATGGTTCATAGGGACGATGCTTACGAGCAGTACTTC. Protein sequence: CASSMVHRDDAYEQYF.

V is TRBV7-2 and J is TRBJ2-7; 9 positions agree with TRBD2. The CDR3 consists of 15 residues. CDR1 is SGHTA, CDR2 FQGNSA, per germline. The V gene end was trimmed by 3 bases and the J gene end by 2 bases; junction bases not matched to a gene: 5. For the CDR3, the DNA is TGTGCCAGCAGCTTCTCAGCGGGGGGACCCTACGAGCAGTACTTC. This translates into CASSFSAGGPYEQYF.

Notes on this clone: Other DNA sequences within the sample encode an identical CDR3. The CDR3 loop reads CASSPGTGGETQYF. CDR3 DNA: TGTGCCAGCAGCCCCGGGACAGGGGGCGAGACCCAGTACTTC. The genes are TRBV7-9 and TRBJ2-5; 12 positions match TRBD1. Looked up from germline, CDR1 is SEHNR and CDR2 is FQNEAQ (reference sequence). J lost 5 bases, V lost 5 bases, and 3 bases had no gene match. This CDR3 is 14 amino acids long. Looking up the rest from reference TRBV7-9 and TRBJ2-5 gives the full variable domain: DTGVSQNPRHKITKRGQNVTFRCDPISEHNRLYWYRQTLGQGPEFLTYFQNEAQLEKSRLLSDRFSAERPKGSFSTLEIQRTEQGDSAMYLCASSPGTGGETQYFGPGTRLLVL.

The V call is TRBV29-1, the J call TRBJ2-7, with D perhaps TRBD1 (6 bases). The CDR3 is made up of 12 amino acids. Germline CDR1 reads SQVTM; CDR2 reads ANQGSEA. V dropped 6 bases and J dropped 3 bases, with 12 bases sitting between them. CDR3 DNA sequence: TGCAGCGTCCTTGAGGGGGACTACGAGCAGTACTTC. This translates into CSVLEGDYEQYF.

The chain links TRBV7-2 to TRBJ1-1, with D unresolved. The germline gives CDR1 SGHTA, CDR2 FQGNSA. This CDR3 region has 18 residues. Between the trimmed V and J ends, which lost 1 base and 1 base, there was a span of 19 bases. CDR3 sequence: CASSLVTVSVQKNTEAFF. CDR3 nucleotides: TGTGCCAGCAGCTTAGTGACGGTGTCGGTACAGAAGAACACTGAAGCTTTCTTT.

This clone is a singleton in its sample. The J gene is TRBJ1-6, the V gene TRBV13; D gene ambiguous. The CDR3 covers 17 residues. Per the germline V gene, CDR1 is PRHDT and CDR2 is FYEKMQ (reference sequence). Between the trimmed V and J ends, which lost 0 bases and 7 bases, there was a span of 16 bases. The CDR3 sequence is CASSLGLIGIPNSPLHF. CDR3 nucleotides: TGTGCCAGCAGCTTAGGCCTAATAGGGATCCCCAATTCACCCCTCCACTTT.

V is TRBV6-2 or TRBV6-3 and J is TRBJ1-5, with D possibly TRBD1 on 6 matching bases. The germline CDR1 and CDR2 sequences are MNHEY and SVGEGT. The germline V and J ends were trimmed by 0 bases and 6 bases, with 18 bases remaining between them. The CDR3 loop spans 17 amino acids. In nucleotides, the CDR3 is TGTGCCAGCAGTTACTCGAGTGGACGGGGGCGAAGTCAGCCCCAGCATTTT. The encoded protein is CASSYSSGRGRSQPQHF.

This chain connects TRBV23-1 to TRBJ2-1; 9 nucleotides match TRBD1. TRBV23-1 is placed among ORFs of uncertain function. The trim removed 0 bases at V and 4 bases at J, leaving 4 bases unmatched. CDR3 length: 16 residues. For the CDR3, the DNA is TGCGCCAGCAGTCAATCCGAACAGGGGGCGTACAATGAGCAGTTCTTC. Translating it yields CASSQSEQGAYNEQFF.

The genes are TRBV13 and TRBJ1-2; 9 bases are shared with TRBD1. This CDR3 has 16 amino acids. Germline V gene data show CDR1 as PRHDT and CDR2 as FYEKMQ (reference sequence). Trimming removed 4 bases from V and 2 bases from J; junction bases left unmatched: 8. CDR3 bases: TGTGCCAGCAGCTCACCGGGACAGGGATTGAACTATGGCTACACCTTC. This translates into CASSSPGQGLNYGYTF.

The rearrangement uses TRBV4-3 and TRBJ2-7, with 10 bases aligning to TRBD2. The CDR3 runs to 15 residues. Germline assignment: CDR1 LGHNA and CDR2 YSLEER. With V trimmed by 3 bases and J by 2 bases, 4 bases remained unmatched. CDR3 sequence (DNA): TGCGCCAGCAGCCAGGCTAGCGGGGGAACCTACGAGCAGTACTTC. The encoded protein is CASSQASGGTYEQYF.

The V gene is TRBV7-9, the J gene TRBJ2-1; D not certain. The CDR3 totals 18 residues. The germline V and J ends were trimmed by 2 bases and 2 bases, with 19 bases remaining between them. The V gene's germline CDR1 is SEHNR and CDR2 FQNEAQ (reference sequence). CDR3 region: CASSLLFQSANPYNEQFF. CDR3 DNA: TGTGCCAGCAGCTTATTGTTCCAGTCTGCTAACCCCTACAATGAGCAGTTCTTC.

This clone showed up just a few times. The gene calls are TRBV6-5 and TRBJ1-1; no firm D call. CDR3 length equals 13 residues. Trimming took 7 bases from V and 2 from J, leaving 11 bases between them. CDR1 and CDR2 (germline): MNHEY, SVGAGI. CDR3 coding DNA: TGTGCCAGCATCCCTACTCCTAACACTGAAGCTTTCTTT. Translated: CASIPTPNTEAFF.

The chain couples TRBV7-2 to TRBJ2-6, with D possibly TRBD1 on 6 matching bases. Germline CDR1 reads SGHTA; CDR2 reads FQGNSA. The CDR3 extends over 15 amino acids. Trimming left V 5 bases short and J 2 bases short, with 10 bases between. The CDR3 nucleotides are TGTGCCAGCAGCGGTGCAGGGGCTGGGGCCAACGTCCTGACTTTC. Residues: CASSGAGAGANVLTF.

This clone showed up just once. This rearrangement joins TRBV28 to TRBJ1-5; 8 nucleotides agree with TRBD1. The CDR3 spans 15 residues. Losses at the gene ends were 6 bases for V and 6 bases for J; bases not matched to a gene: 10. Per the germline V gene, CDR1 is MDHEN and CDR2 is SYDVKM. DNA for the CDR3: TGTGCCAGCAGGCACCCGGACAGGGCGATTCAGCCCCAGCATTTT. Amino acids: CASRHPDRAIQPQHF.

As concerns this clone: Other DNA sequences in the same sample also yield this CDR3. This chain connects TRBV6-5 to TRBJ2-5; D might be TRBD1 or TRBD2, each matching 5 bases. Germline CDR1 reads MNHEY; CDR2 reads SVGAGI. There are 11 residues in the CDR3. Trimming removed 3 bases at V and 7 bases at J, with 6 bases between. CDR3: CASSYGGTQYF. In DNA form, the CDR3 reads TGTGCCAGCAGTTATGGGGGGACCCAGTACTTC.

The chain has TRBV7-2 and TRBJ2-1; 14 nucleotides agree with TRBD2. Germline CDR1 and CDR2: SGHTA and FQGNSA. CDR3 length equals 16 residues. V shed 4 bases, J shed 7 bases, and the junction held 6 bases outside the gene matches. The CDR3 DNA is TGTGCCAGCAGCTCGAGACTAGCGGGGGGGCTAAATGAGCAGTTCTTC. It translates to CASSSRLAGGLNEQFF.

As concerns this clone: The sample has other DNA sequences that encode this CDR3 too. The chain combines TRBV10-1 with TRBJ2-1; the match to TRBD2 covers 9 bases. Germline V lookup: CDR1 WNHNN, CDR2 SYGVQD (reference sequence). The CDR3 has 15 amino acids. The junction had 12 bases not matched to a gene; V was cut back by 9 bases and J by 6 bases. The CDR3 region is CASSEGLAGLNEQFF. The DNA of the CDR3 is TGCGCCAGTTCAGAGGGGCTAGCGGGGCTCAATGAGCAGTTCTTC.

The V call is TRBV6-2 or TRBV6-3, the J call TRBJ1-5; 9 nucleotides match TRBD1. The ends lost 6 bases at V and 3 bases at J; junction bases unmatched: 6. Germline V gives CDR1 MNHEY, CDR2 SVGEGT. This CDR3 has 15 amino acids. The CDR3 loop is CASSRDRVPNQPQHF. The CDR3 coding sequence is TGTGCCAGCAGCCGGGACAGGGTTCCCAATCAGCCCCAGCATTTT.